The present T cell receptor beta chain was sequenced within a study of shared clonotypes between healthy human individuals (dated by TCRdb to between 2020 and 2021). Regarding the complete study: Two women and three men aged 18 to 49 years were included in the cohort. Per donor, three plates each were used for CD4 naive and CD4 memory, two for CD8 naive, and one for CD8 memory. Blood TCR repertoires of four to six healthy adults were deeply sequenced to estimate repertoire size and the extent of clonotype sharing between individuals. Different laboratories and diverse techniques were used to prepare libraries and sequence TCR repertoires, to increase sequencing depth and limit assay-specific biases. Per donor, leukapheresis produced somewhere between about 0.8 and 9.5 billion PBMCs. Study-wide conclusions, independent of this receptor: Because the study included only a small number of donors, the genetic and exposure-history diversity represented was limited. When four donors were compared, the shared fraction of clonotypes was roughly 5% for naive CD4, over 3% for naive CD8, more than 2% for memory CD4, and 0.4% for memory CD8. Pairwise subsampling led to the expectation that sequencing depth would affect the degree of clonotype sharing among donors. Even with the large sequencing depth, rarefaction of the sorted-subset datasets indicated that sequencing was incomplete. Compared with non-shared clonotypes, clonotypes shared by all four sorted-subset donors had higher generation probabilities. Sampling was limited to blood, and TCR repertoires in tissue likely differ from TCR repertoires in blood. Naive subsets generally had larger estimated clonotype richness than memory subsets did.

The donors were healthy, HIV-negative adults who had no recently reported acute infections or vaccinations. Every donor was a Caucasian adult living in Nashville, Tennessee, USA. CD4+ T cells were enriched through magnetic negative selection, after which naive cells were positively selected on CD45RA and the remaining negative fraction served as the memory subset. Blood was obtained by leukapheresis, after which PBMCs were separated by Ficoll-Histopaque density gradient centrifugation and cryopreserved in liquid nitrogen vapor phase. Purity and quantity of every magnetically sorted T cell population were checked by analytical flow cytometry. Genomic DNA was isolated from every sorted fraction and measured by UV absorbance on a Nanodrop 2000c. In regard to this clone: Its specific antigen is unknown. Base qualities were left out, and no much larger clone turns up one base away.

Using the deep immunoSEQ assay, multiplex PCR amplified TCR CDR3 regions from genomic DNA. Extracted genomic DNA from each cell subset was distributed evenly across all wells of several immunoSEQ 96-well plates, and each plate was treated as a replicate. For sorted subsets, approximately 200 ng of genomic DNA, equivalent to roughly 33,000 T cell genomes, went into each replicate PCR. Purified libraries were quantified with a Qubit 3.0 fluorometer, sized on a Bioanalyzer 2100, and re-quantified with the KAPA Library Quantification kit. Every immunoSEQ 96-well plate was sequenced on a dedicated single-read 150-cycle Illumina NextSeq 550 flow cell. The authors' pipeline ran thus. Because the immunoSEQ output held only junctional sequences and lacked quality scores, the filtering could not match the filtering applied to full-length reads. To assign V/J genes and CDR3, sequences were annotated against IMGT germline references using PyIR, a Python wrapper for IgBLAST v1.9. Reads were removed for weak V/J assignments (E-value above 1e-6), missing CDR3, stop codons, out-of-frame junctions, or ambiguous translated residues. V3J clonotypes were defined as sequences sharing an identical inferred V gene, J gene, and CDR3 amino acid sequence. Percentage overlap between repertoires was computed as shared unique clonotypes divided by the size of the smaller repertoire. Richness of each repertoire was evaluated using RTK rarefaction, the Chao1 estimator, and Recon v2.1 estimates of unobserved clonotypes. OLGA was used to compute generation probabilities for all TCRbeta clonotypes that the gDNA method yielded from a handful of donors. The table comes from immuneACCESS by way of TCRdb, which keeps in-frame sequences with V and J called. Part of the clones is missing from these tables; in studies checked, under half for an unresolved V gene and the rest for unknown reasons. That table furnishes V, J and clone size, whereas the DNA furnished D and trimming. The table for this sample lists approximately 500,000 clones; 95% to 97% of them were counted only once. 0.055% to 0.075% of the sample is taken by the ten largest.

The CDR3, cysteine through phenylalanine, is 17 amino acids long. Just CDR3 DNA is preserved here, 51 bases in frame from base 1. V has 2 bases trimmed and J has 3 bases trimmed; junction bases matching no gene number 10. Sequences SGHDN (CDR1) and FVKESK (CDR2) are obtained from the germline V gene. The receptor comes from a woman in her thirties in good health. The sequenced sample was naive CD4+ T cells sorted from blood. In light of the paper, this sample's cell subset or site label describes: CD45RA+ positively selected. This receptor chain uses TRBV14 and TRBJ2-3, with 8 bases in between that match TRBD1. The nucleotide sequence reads TGTGCCAGCAGCCAAACCACGCCGGGACAGGCGACAGATACGCAGTATTTT. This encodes CASSQTTPGQATDTQYF.